The clone carrying this T cell receptor beta chain is a singleton in its sample. Clones were read by immunoSEQ multiplex PCR, and TCRdb kept only the in-frame ones, dropping some. The top ten hold 5% to 6% of the sample, which has tens of thousands of clones, just under 90% seen once. These data are taken from a study of OX40 agonist ivuxolimab in advanced cancers. Study information: Patients enrolled in dose escalation were diagnosed with hepatocellular carcinoma, melanoma, renal cell or head and neck cancer. Prior anti-PD-1, anti-PD-L1 or anti-CTLA-4 therapy was allowed; about 39% had some.

The ends were cut back, 3 bases at V and 4 bases at J, with 4 bases in the middle. CDR3 length: 11 amino acids. This clonotype was obtained from an adult with an advanced solid tumor such as melanoma, head and neck, liver or kidney cancer. The rearrangement uses TRBV5-3 and TRBJ1-2; unclear D gene. TRBV5-3 is annotated as an ORF whose role is uncertain. Sequencing used CD4+ or CD8+ T cells sorted from blood, obtained in a trial of the OX40 agonist ivuxolimab. CDR3 protein: CARSSAYGYTF. The CDR3 nucleotides are TGTGCCAGAAGCTCGGCCTATGGCTACACCTTC.